This TCR beta chain was observed in a study of T-cell memory formation after mild COVID-19. Across the study: Largely, the TCR clusters proved donor specific.

TCRdb passed the 5' RACE reads through MiXCR, listing each CDR3 protein once. Here the sample spans 200,000 to 300,000 distinct CDR3 sequences, 7.5% to 10% being singletons. The study's findings and limits: Clones which contracted sat mainly in CM and EM if CD4+, and in EMRA if CD8+. Whether day 37 second-wave clones are SARS-CoV-2-specific was not confirmed. Clones that contracted from day 15 to 85 were balanced CD4/CD8, while later expanders leaned CD4+.

Germline lookup yields CDR1 SGHDT and CDR2 YYEEEE. CDR3 length equals 14 residues. V was shortened by 7 bases and J by 0 bases, with 11 bases between the two germline ends. Of note for this clonotype: Its target is unknown.

The chain links TRBV5-6 to TRBJ1-3, with a tentative D call TRBD1 (6 bases). The clonotype originates from a man aged 18 to 29 who had mild COVID-19 (a few samples of this study predate the infection). Cell type and time point are not known. Material: PBMCs or a T cell subset sorted from them (not recorded which). This chain's CDR3 is CASLDSSSGNTIYF. The CDR3 DNA follows: TGTGCCAGCCTGGACAGTAGCTCTGGAAACACCATATATTTT.